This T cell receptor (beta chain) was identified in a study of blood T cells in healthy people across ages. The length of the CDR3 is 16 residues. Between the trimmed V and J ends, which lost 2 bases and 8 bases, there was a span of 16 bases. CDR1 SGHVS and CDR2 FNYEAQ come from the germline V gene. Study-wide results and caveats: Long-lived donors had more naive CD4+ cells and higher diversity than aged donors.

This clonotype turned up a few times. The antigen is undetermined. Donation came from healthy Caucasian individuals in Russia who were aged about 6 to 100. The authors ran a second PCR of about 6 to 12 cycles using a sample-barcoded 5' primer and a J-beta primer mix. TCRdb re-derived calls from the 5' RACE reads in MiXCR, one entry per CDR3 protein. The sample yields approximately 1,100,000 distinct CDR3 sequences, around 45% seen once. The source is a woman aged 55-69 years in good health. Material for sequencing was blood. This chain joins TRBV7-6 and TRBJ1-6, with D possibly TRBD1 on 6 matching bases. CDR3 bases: TGTGCCAGCAGCTTAAAACCGGGACAAGGTCATTCACCCCTCCACTTT. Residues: CASSLKPGQGHSPLHF. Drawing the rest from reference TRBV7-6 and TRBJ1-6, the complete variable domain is GAGVSQSPRYKVTKRGQDVALRCDPISGHVSLYWYRQALGQGPEFLTYFNYEAQQDKSGLPNDRFSAERPEGSISTLTIQRTEQRDSAMYRCASSLKPGQGHSPLHFGNGTRLTVT.